Listed below are T cell receptor beta chains from one sample, sequenced in a study of T cells in Graves' hyperthyroidism and ophthalmopathy. TCRdb fed the multiplex PCR reads into MiXCR, producing one record per CDR3 protein. The table has some 350,000 distinct CDR3 sequences, approximately 13% seen once; the top ten hold 34%. Material: blood. The receptors come from a woman aged 40 to 50 with Graves' ophthalmopathy. Each CDR3 is given without its conserved first and last residue. Not all rows give a size; the values are once, few, many and, for expanded clones, a class.

V: TRBV19
J: TRBJ1-2
size: few
CDR3: ASSIGIGQAAHYGYT

V: TRBV20-1
J: TRBJ1-2
size: many
CDR3: SAGRVTGYGYT

V: TRBV6-8
J: TRBJ2-3
size: NA
CDR3: ACSYSREDNTDTQY

V: TRBV14
J: TRBJ2-3
size: few
CDR3: ASSQAGLAGVRGPDTQY

V: TRBV4-1
J: TRBJ1-4
size: NA
CDR3: ASSHTAGGDEKLF

V: TRBV7-9
J: TRBJ1-1
size: many
CDR3: ASSPPGDRLNTETF

V: TRBV6-9
J: TRBJ2-4
size: NA
CDR3: ASSYYSGPAKNIQY

V: TRBV7-2
J: TRBJ1-3
size: many
CDR3: ASSLGGQGISGNTIY

V: TRBV27
J: TRBJ2-7
size: few
CDR3: ASSPVFSHEQY

V: TRBV20-1
J: TRBJ2-7
size: few
CDR3: SASHSGIGEQY